This entry lists 25 T cell receptor beta chains sequenced from one sample in a study of regulatory T cells in long-lasting Graves disease. The time point: newly diagnosed GD, antithyroid drugs for less than 3 months. The TCR library was made from RNA that had been extracted from PBMCs in TRIzol. The TCR beta library used iRepertoire HTBI primers with Arm-PCR amplification of CDR3. TCRdb used MiXCR to reprocess the multiplex PCR reads, holding one entry per CDR3 protein. The sample records about 300,000 distinct CDR3 sequences, over 15% being singletons. Sequencing was performed on peripheral blood mononuclear cells (PBMCs), taken at new diagnosis, from a patient treated with antithyroid drugs. These TCRs come from a female donor with Graves disease.

The table lists this clonotype with many counts. This chain uses TRBV3-1 with TRBJ2-7; 8 nucleotides align to TRBD2. The CDR3 extends over 14 amino acids. The V gene end was trimmed by 4 bases and the J gene end by 2 bases; junction bases not matched to a gene: 4. Germline V CDR1 and CDR2: LGHDT, YNNKEL (reference sequence). The CDR3 sequence is CASSRIGRAYEQYF. The DNA of the CDR3 is TGTGCCAGCAGCCGCATCGGGAGGGCCTACGAGCAGTACTTC.

This clonotype was seen many times. The rearrangement links TRBV30 to TRBJ2-7; 8 bases match TRBD2. Germline CDR1 GTSNPN, CDR2 SVGIG (reference sequence). The CDR3 runs to 17 residues. With V trimmed by 0 bases and J by 0 bases, 10 bases remained unmatched. In DNA form, the CDR3 reads TGTGCCTGGAGTGTACGACCCCAGCGGGAGAACTCCTACGAGCAGTACTTC. Protein product: CAWSVRPQRENSYEQYF. Looking up the rest from reference TRBV30 and TRBJ2-7 gives the full variable domain: SQTIHQWPATLVQPVGSPLSLECTVEGTSNPNLYWYRQAAGRGLQLLFYSVGIGQISSEVPQNLSASRPQDRQFILSSKKLLLSDSGFYLCAWSVRPQRENSYEQYFGPGTRLTVT.

V gene TRBV5-4 combines with J gene TRBJ2-6, with a weak D call TRBD2 (5 bases). This CDR3 spans 15 amino acids. V shed 4 bases and J shed 5 bases, with 13 bases lying between them. Germline-derived CDR1 and CDR2 are SGHNT and YYREEE (reference sequence). The CDR3 DNA reads TGTGCCAGCAGCATGACGGGGATAAGGGCCAACGTCCTGACTTTC. Amino acids: CASSMTGIRANVLTF.

This clonotype was seen many times. The chain carries TRBV12-3 or TRBV12-4 and TRBJ2-1; 10 bases agree with TRBD2. The CDR3 is made up of 19 amino acids. J gave up 0 bases and V 5 bases, and 13 bases lay outside the gene matches. CDR3 nucleotide sequence: TGTGCCAGCAGTCGTTATGCACCGGGACTAGCGATCTCCTACAATGAGCAGTTCTTC. Translating gives CASSRYAPGLAISYNEQFF.

V gene TRBV29-1 combines with J gene TRBJ1-1; 7 bases agree with TRBD1. V was pared by 1 base and J by 1 base, with 0 bases of the junction left unmatched. The CDR3 sequence is 13 residues long. Germline V gives CDR1 SQVTM, CDR2 ANQGSEA. This CDR3 reads CSVEGQGNTEAFF. DNA for the CDR3: TGCAGCGTTGAAGGACAGGGGAACACTGAAGCTTTCTTT.

The table lists this clonotype with many counts. This chain uses TRBV5-1 with TRBJ1-1; no firm D call. Germline CDR1 is SGHRS and CDR2 is YFSETQ. The ends were cut back, 0 bases at V and 4 bases at J, with 16 bases in the middle. The CDR3 runs 16 residues. The CDR3 here is CASSLAEGGVGTEAFF. The CDR3 DNA sequence: TGCGCCAGCAGCTTGGCCGAGGGCGGGGTAGGCACTGAAGCTTTCTTT.

The sample holds a few counts of this clonotype. The chain couples TRBV20-1 to TRBJ2-5; TRBD2 is a possible D gene (5 bases). From germline, CDR1 is DFQATT and CDR2 SNEGSKA (reference sequence). This CDR3 region has 12 residues. Trimming took off 3 bases at V and 1 base at J, with 6 bases between the two ends. The CDR3 bases are TGCAGTGCTAGGGGGAGCCAAGAGACCCAGTACTTC. The encoded protein is CSARGSQETQYF.

This clonotype was picked up many times. The chain has TRBV29-1 and TRBJ2-1; 7 bases map to TRBD1. The V gene end was trimmed by 7 bases and the J gene end by 5 bases; junction bases not matched to a gene: 8. The germline V gene has CDR1 SQVTM and CDR2 ANQGSEA. This CDR3 is built from 13 residues. CDR3 coding DNA: TGCAGCGAGAAGACAGGGTCCCACAATGAGCAGTTCTTC. It codes for CSEKTGSHNEQFF.

This clonotype was observed many times. The chain uses TRBV19 and TRBJ1-2; D may be TRBD1 (5 bases). This CDR3 comprises 15 residues. Trimming took off 5 bases at V and 8 bases at J, with 21 bases between the two ends. CDR1 and CDR2 from the germline V gene are LNHDA and SQIVND (reference sequence). CDR3: CASSLGSGPRRGYTF. CDR3 sequence (DNA): TGTGCCAGTAGTCTAGGTTCGGGACCACGCAGAGGCTACACCTTC. The whole variable domain, filled in from reference TRBV19 and TRBJ1-2, reads DGGITQSPKYLFRKEGQNVTLSCEQNLNHDAMYWYRQDPGQGLRLIYYSQIVNDFQKGDIAEGYSVSREKKESFPLTVTSAQKNPTAFYLCASSLGSGPRRGYTFGSGTRLTVV.

This clonotype was seen at least ten times. The chain joins TRBV11-3 to TRBJ1-1; 10 nucleotides line up with TRBD1. The CDR3 runs 16 residues. V gave up 4 bases and J gave up 7 bases; unmatched junction bases: 12. Germline loops: CDR1 SGHNT, CDR2 YENEEA. CDR3 in DNA: TGTGCCAGCAGCTCATCATCGGGACAGGGGATATTTGAAGCTTTCTTT. It yields the protein CASSSSSGQGIFEAFF.

The V gene is TRBV7-2, the J gene TRBJ2-1, with D hard to call. Per germline, CDR1 SGHTA and CDR2 FQGNSA. V lost 3 bases and J 0 bases, leaving 9 bases between the germline ends. This CDR3 is built from 15 residues. The chain's CDR3 is CASSFVSSSYNEQFF. The CDR3 DNA sequence: TGTGCCAGCAGCTTTGTCTCCAGCTCCTACAATGAGCAGTTCTTC.

This clonotype was recorded at least ten times. The V call is TRBV5-8, the J call TRBJ1-5, with TRBD1 matching 7 bases. This CDR3 is built from 16 residues. V shed 0 bases and J 0 bases; nucleotides not matched to a gene: 3. CDR1 and CDR2 (germline): SGHTS, YDEGEE. CDR3 DNA sequence: TGTGCCAGCAGCTTGGCAGGGGGTCATAGCAATCAGCCCCAGCATTTT. Translated: CASSLAGGHSNQPQHF. Using reference TRBV5-8 and TRBJ1-5 for the parts outside the CDR3, the full variable domain is EAGVTQSPTHLIKTRGQQATLRCSPISGHTSVYWYQQALGLGLQFLLWYDEGEERNRGNFPPRFSGRQFPNYSSELNVNALELEDSALYLCASSLAGGHSNQPQHFGDGTRLSIL.

In its sample, this clonotype was seen many times. V gene TRBV15 combines with J gene TRBJ2-5; TRBD1 matches 8 bases. Germline trimming cut 4 bases from V and 7 bases from J; bases unmatched to any gene: 8. The CDR3 spans 14 residues. The germline CDR1 and CDR2 sequences are LNHNV and YYDKDF (reference sequence). CDR3 DNA sequence: TGTGCCACCAGCATCCAGGGGGCCAGGAGGACCCAGTACTTC. The encoded protein is CATSIQGARRTQYF. Looking up the rest from reference TRBV15 and TRBJ2-5 gives the full variable domain: DAMVIQNPRYQVTQFGKPVTLSCSQTLNHNVMYWYQQKSSQAPKLLFHYYDKDFNNEADTPDNFQSRRPNTSFCFLDIRSPGLGDTAMYLCATSIQGARRTQYFGPGTRLLVL.

The chain is built from TRBV6-2 or TRBV6-3 and TRBJ2-7; 10 bases align to TRBD1. This CDR3 contains 15 residues. CDR1 and CDR2 from the germline V gene are MNHEY and SVGEGT. After removal of 2 bases from V and 6 bases from J, the junction contained 7 bases not matched to a gene. CDR3 in DNA: TGTGCCAGCAGTTACGGACAGGGGGTTAGGGTCGAGCAGTACTTC. It yields the protein CASSYGQGVRVEQYF.

This clonotype was seen many times. The chain has TRBV11-2 and TRBJ2-7, with 8 bases that match TRBD1. CDR3 size: 15 residues. J was trimmed by 3 bases and V by 4 bases; bases with no gene match: 8. CDR1 and CDR2 (germline): SGHAT, FQNNGV. CDR3 sequence (DNA): TGTGCCAGCAGCTCCAATCGACAGGGGATCTACGAGCAGTACTTC. Its protein is CASSSNRQGIYEQYF. The full variable domain, its missing parts supplied by reference TRBV11-2 and TRBJ2-7, is EAGVAQSPRYKIIEKRQSVAFWCNPISGHATLYWYQQILGQGPKLLIQFQNNGVVDDSQLPKDRFSAERLKGVDSTLKIQPAKLEDSAVYLCASSSNRQGIYEQYFGPGTRLTVT.

The genes are TRBV19 and TRBJ1-2; 7 positions match TRBD1. The CDR3 is made up of 15 amino acids. The germline V gene has CDR1 LNHDA and CDR2 SQIVND (reference sequence). V dropped 3 bases and J dropped 4; count of bases not matched to a gene: 8. CDR3 sequence reads: CASSISRTGPYGYTF. The CDR3 DNA reads TGTGCCAGTAGTATTTCCCGGACAGGCCCCTATGGCTACACCTTC.

This clonotype has at least ten counts. V usage is TRBV28 and J usage is TRBJ2-1; TRBD2 aligns across 12 bases. After removal of 5 bases from V and 5 bases from J, the junction contained 4 bases not matched to a gene. Germline CDR1 is MDHEN and CDR2 is SYDVKM. The CDR3 contains 15 residues. In DNA, the CDR3 is TGTGCCAGCAGTCTCTGGACTAGCGGGGACAATGAGCAGTTCTTC. Protein product: CASSLWTSGDNEQFF.

This clonotype was seen many times. The rearrangement uses TRBV28 and TRBJ1-5; D not resolved. This CDR3 spans 12 amino acids. Germline CDR1 reads MDHEN; CDR2 reads SYDVKM. Deletions cut 8 bases from V and 7 bases from J, with 12 bases between. As DNA, the CDR3 is TGTGCCAGCCACTCTACAGTCCAGCCCCAGCATTTT. It translates to CASHSTVQPQHF. Full variable domain (remainder filled in from reference TRBV28 and TRBJ1-5): DVKVTQSSRYLVKRTGEKVFLECVQDMDHENMFWYRQDPGLGLRLIYFSYDVKMKEKGDIPEGYSVSREKKERFSLILESASTNQTSMYLCASHSTVQPQHFGDGTRLSIL.

This clonotype was seen repeatedly, ten times or more. This chain joins TRBV19 and TRBJ2-1; 8 bases align to TRBD1. The CDR3 is 15 residues long. Trimming at V came to 4 bases and at J to 8 bases, leaving 10 bases not matched to a gene. The germline gives CDR1 LNHDA, CDR2 SQIVND (reference sequence). CDR3 DNA: TGTGCCAGTAGTACCCGGACAGGGCGCGGGGATGAGCAGTTCTTC. Its protein is CASSTRTGRGDEQFF.

This clonotype has a count of ten or more. This chain joins TRBV9 and TRBJ2-5; D is undetermined. Germline-derived CDR1 and CDR2 are SGDLS and YYNGEE. Deletions cut 0 bases from V and 3 bases from J, with 12 bases between. The CDR3 is made up of 15 amino acids. The CDR3 protein is CASSVGVTPEETQYF. The CDR3 DNA reads TGTGCCAGCAGCGTAGGGGTGACTCCAGAAGAGACCCAGTACTTC.

This clonotype was counted many times. This chain connects TRBV7-2 to TRBJ2-1; a weak D match, TRBD2 (6 bases). The V end was cut by 3 bases, the J end by 1 base, with 10 bases between. The CDR3 length is 15 residues. Per the germline V gene, CDR1 is SGHTA and CDR2 is FQGNSA. The CDR3 bases are TGTGCCAGCAGCTTGGGACTTTTATCCTACAATGAGCAGTTCTTC. As protein: CASSLGLLSYNEQFF.

There are many counts of this clonotype. The genes are TRBV19 and TRBJ2-7, with TRBD1 identical over 8 bases. The CDR3 totals 13 residues. V shed 10 bases and J 6 bases; nucleotides not matched to a gene: 11. Germline V gives CDR1 LNHDA, CDR2 SQIVND (reference sequence). The DNA for the CDR3 is TGTGCCACAAGACAGGGGACCTTCGGCGAGCAGTACTTC. Its protein product is CATRQGTFGEQYF.

In its sample, this clonotype was seen many times. The chain employs TRBV3-1 and TRBJ1-1; the D is unclear. Per the germline V gene, CDR1 is LGHDT and CDR2 is YNNKEL (reference sequence). The V and J ends lost 1 base and 1 base respectively, with 1 base between them. The CDR3 has 12 amino acids. The CDR3 bases are TGTGCCAGCAGCCAAGCGAACACTGAAGCTTTCTTT. Its protein product is CASSQANTEAFF.

A word on this clonotype: A much larger clonotype is one base distant, so this may be a read error. The V call is TRBV10-3, the J call TRBJ2-1; maybe TRBD2 (6 bases). The CDR3 is 18 residues long. The ends were cut back, 4 bases at V and 0 bases at J, with 19 bases in the middle. CDR1 ENHRY and CDR2 SYGVKD come from the germline V gene. CDR3 protein: CAISVGLASDGSYNEQFF. DNA for the CDR3: TGTGCCATCAGTGTCGGTCTAGCGAGCGACGGCTCCTACAATGAGCAGTTCTTC.

In DNA, the CDR3 is TGTGCCAGCAGCCTTCAGGATATTGGGAATGAAAAACTGTTTTTT. Protein: CASSLQDIGNEKLFF. This chain connects TRBV9 to TRBJ1-4, with D unresolved. V dropped 4 bases and J dropped 5 bases, with 15 bases sitting between them. Germline V gene data show CDR1 as SGDLS and CDR2 as YYNGEE. This CDR3 is built from 15 residues.